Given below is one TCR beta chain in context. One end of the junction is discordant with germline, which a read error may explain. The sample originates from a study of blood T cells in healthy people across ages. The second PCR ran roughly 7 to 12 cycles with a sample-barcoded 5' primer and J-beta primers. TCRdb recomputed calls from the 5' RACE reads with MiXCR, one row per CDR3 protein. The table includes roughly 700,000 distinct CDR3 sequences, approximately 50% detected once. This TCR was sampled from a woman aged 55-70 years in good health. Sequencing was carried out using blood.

CDR3 region: CSARPRGGTRHYEQYF. In DNA form, the CDR3 reads TGTAGTGCTAGACCCAGGGGCGGGACTAGACACTACGAGCAGTACTTC. The chain recombines TRBV20-1 with TRBJ2-7; 8 nucleotides line up with TRBD2. Germline values: CDR1 DFQATT, CDR2 SNEGSKA (reference sequence). The CDR3 contains 16 residues.